Listed below are T cell receptor beta chains from one sample, sequenced in a study of blood T cell repertoires in COVID-19. The table came from immunoSEQ multiplex PCR; TCRdb's copy has only in-frame clones and leaves some out. The repertoire includes a few hundred thousand clones, 70% to 90% of them detected once, and 0.8% to 0.85% sits in the top ten. The sequenced material came from peripheral blood. The receptors shown here come from a man in his late teens or twenties with COVID-19, enrolled during active disease. Each CDR3 is given with its conserved first and last residue. D genes are given only for firm matches. Size tells how often a clone was seen (once, few, many) or the class of an expanded clone, and some rows leave it out.

V: TRBV10-1
size: NA
J: TRBJ1-4
D: NA
DNA: TGCGCCAGCAGTGAGTCCACGGCTAATGAAAAACTGTTTTTT
CDR3: CASSESTANEKLFF

V: TRBV11-2
size: few
J: TRBJ1-4
D: NA
DNA: TGTGCCAGCAGCCGACTTGAAAAACTGTTTTTT
CDR3: CASSRLEKLFF

V: TRBV15
size: NA
J: TRBJ1-5
D: TRBD1
DNA: TGTGCCACCAGCAGAGGGACAGGTGAGGGGCAGCCCCAGCATTTT
CDR3: CATSRGTGEGQPQHF

V: TRBV25-1
size: NA
J: TRBJ2-1
D: NA
DNA: TGTGCCAGCGGGGGGAGGGCAGGGGAACATGAGCAGTTCTTC
CDR3: CASGGRAGEHEQFF

V: TRBV11-3
size: NA
J: TRBJ2-7
D: NA
DNA: TGTGCCAGCAGCAAAGATGGGCTGAACCCTCGCGAGCAGTACTTC
CDR3: CASSKDGLNPREQYF

V: TRBV5-8
size: NA
J: TRBJ2-3
D: TRBD2
DNA: TGTGCCAGCAGCTTGGTAGTACTAGCGGGAGGGCCTGGAGCAGATACGCAGTATTTT
CDR3: CASSLVVLAGGPGADTQYF

V: TRBV2
size: NA
J: TRBJ1-1
D: TRBD1
DNA: TGTGCCAGCAGTTGGGACAGAAAATCCATGAACACTGAAGCTTTCTTT
CDR3: CASSWDRKSMNTEAFF

V: TRBV11-3
size: NA
J: TRBJ2-1
D: TRBD1
DNA: TGTGCCAGCAGCTTAGGAGGGACAGGGAGTAATGAGCAGTTCTTC
CDR3: CASSLGGTGSNEQFF

V: TRBV5-1
size: NA
J: TRBJ2-3
D: TRBD2
DNA: TGCGCCAGCAGCTCAGCGGGGGGCCCCACAGATACGCAGTATTTT
CDR3: CASSSAGGPTDTQYF

V: TRBV11-3
size: NA
J: TRBJ2-7
D: NA
DNA: TGTGCCAGCAGCTTAGGAGGGATCGGCAACGAGCAGTACTTC
CDR3: CASSLGGIGNEQYF

V: TRBV27
size: NA
J: TRBJ2-1
D: NA
DNA: TGTGCCAGCAGTTGGCCAGGGAACTACAATGAGCAGTTCTTC
CDR3: CASSWPGNYNEQFF